This TCR beta chain was captured by sequencing in a study of cytomegalovirus exposure and HLA in healthy donors. Study-level results: The TCR clusters that emerged in the first cohort tended, a later analysis found, to co-occur in the approximately 110 validation repertoires. Most TCRs appeared rarely, but some public TCRs recurred in many donors.

The donors formed part of the approximately 110-subject validation cohort, distinct from the roughly 630-subject first cohort. Trimming took off 4 bases at V and 4 bases at J, with 8 bases between the two ends. The V gene's germline CDR1 is SNHLY and CDR2 FYNNEI. This CDR3 contains 13 residues. This clone was counted a single time. What it binds is unknown. Assay: immunoSEQ multiplex PCR; the TCRdb copy retains only in-frame clones and omits some. The sample lists over 150,000 clones; approximately 86% were seen once. The receptor comes from a woman younger than 30 in good health and CMV-seronegative. The rearrangement links TRBV2 to TRBJ1-5; D remains unclear. Sequences were obtained from PBMCs. The CDR3 reads CASSATDNQPQHF. Written as DNA, the CDR3 is TGTGCCAGCAGTGCCACAGATAATCAGCCCCAGCATTTT.